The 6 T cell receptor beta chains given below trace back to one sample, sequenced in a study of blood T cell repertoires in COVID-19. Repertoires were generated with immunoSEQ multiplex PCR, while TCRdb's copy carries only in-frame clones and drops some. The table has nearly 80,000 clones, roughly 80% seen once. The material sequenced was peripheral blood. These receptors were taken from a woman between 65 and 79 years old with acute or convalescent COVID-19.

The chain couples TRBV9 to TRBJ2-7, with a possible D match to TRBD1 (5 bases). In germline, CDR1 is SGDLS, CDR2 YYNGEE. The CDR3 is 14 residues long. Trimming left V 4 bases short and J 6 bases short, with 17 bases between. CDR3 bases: TGTGCCAGCAGCCGCCGGCAGGGCCTCTCCGAGCAGTACTTC. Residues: CASSRRQGLSEQYF.

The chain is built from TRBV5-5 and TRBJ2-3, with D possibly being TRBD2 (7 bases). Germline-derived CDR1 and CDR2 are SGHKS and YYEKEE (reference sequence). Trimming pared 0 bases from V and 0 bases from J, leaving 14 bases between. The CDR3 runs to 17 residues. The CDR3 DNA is TGTGCCAGCAGCTTGGCCGGGGGGCGAGTGAGCACAGATACGCAGTATTTT. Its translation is CASSLAGGRVSTDTQYF.

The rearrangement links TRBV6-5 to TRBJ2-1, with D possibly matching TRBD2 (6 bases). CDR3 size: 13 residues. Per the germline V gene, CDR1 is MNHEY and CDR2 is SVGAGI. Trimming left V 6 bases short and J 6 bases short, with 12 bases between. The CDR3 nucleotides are TGTGCCAGCAGGCGGGAAACATCCAATGAGCAGTTCTTC. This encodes CASRRETSNEQFF.

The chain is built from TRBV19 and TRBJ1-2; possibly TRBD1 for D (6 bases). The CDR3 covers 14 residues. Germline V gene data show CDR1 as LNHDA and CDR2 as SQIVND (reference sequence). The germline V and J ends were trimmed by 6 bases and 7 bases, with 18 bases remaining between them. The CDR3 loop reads CASRSNREMAGYTF. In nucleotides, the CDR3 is TGTGCCAGTAGGTCTAACAGGGAGATGGCTGGCTACACCTTC.

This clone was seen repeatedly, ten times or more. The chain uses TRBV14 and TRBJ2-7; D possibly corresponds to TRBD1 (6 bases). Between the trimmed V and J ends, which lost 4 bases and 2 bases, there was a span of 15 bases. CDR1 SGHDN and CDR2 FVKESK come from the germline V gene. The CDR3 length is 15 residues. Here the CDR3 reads CASSRKRGNPYEQYF. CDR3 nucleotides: TGTGCCAGCAGCCGAAAAAGGGGGAACCCCTACGAGCAGTACTTC.

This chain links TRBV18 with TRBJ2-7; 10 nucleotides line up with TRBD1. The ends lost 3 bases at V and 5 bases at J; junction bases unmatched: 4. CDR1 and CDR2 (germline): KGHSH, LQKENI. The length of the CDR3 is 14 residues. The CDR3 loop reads CASSPRQGADEQYF. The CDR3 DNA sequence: TGTGCCAGCTCACCCCGACAGGGGGCGGACGAGCAGTACTTC.